Below, 17 T cell receptor beta chains from the same sample are listed, as sequenced in a study of CD8 T cells in Susac syndrome. An input of roughly 0.5 to 1 ug of RNA was subjected to reverse transcription using random hexamers. TCRdb re-analysed the immunoSEQ multiplex PCR reads in MiXCR, keeping a single row per CDR3 protein. This sample has 150,000 to 200,000 distinct CDR3 sequences, with around 95% found just once. The material sequenced was CD4+ T cells from PBMCs. Every receptor here comes from a human donor with Susac syndrome.

The V gene is TRBV4-2, the J gene TRBJ1-1; possible D gene TRBD1, 5 bases. This CDR3 is 19 amino acids long. The germline CDR1 and CDR2 sequences are LGHNA and YNFKEQ. V was cut by 0 bases and J by 5 bases, with 25 bases left in between. The CDR3 reads CASSQDFGRERPARTEAFF. The CDR3 region has the DNA TGTGCCAGCAGCCAAGATTTTGGCAGGGAGAGGCCTGCGAGAACTGAAGCTTTCTTT.

The chain combines TRBV19 with TRBJ1-1; D may be TRBD1 (6 bases). V dropped 3 bases and J dropped 7 bases, with 12 bases sitting between them. The CDR3 consists of 13 residues. In germline, CDR1 is LNHDA, CDR2 SQIVND (reference sequence). CDR3 in amino acids: CASSITRGGEAFF. The CDR3 coding sequence is TGTGCCAGTAGTATTACCAGGGGTGGTGAAGCTTTCTTT.

The J gene is TRBJ2-2, the V gene TRBV4-2, with 12 bases that match TRBD2. The V gene's germline CDR1 is LGHNA and CDR2 YNFKEQ. J was trimmed by 3 bases and V by 0 bases; bases with no gene match: 5. The length of the CDR3 is 18 residues. The CDR3: CASSQDSSGGVYTGELFF. CDR3 bases: TGTGCCAGCAGCCAAGATTCTAGCGGGGGGGTCTACACCGGGGAGCTGTTTTTT.

The rearrangement joins TRBV12-3 or TRBV12-4 to TRBJ1-1; D is perhaps TRBD1 (6 bases). The CDR3 consists of 13 residues. Trimming shortened V by 4 bases and J by 3 bases, and 9 bases separated the two germline ends. The CDR3 DNA reads as TGTGCCAGCAGTTCACGGACAGACACTGAAGCTTTCTTT. Its protein is CASSSRTDTEAFF.

The rearrangement joins TRBV2 to TRBJ2-3, with a possible D match to TRBD2 (6 bases). The CDR3 runs 15 residues. Trimming took off 2 bases at V and 0 bases at J, with 9 bases between the two ends. Per the germline V gene, CDR1 is SNHLY and CDR2 is FYNNEI. The CDR3 sequence is CASSERLASTDTQYF. The DNA of the CDR3 is TGTGCCAGCAGTGAACGGCTAGCGAGCACAGATACGCAGTATTTT.

V is TRBV30 and J is TRBJ2-1; D not certain. The V end was cut by 3 bases, the J end by 6 bases, with 3 bases between. The CDR3 consists of 10 residues. Looked up from germline, CDR1 is GTSNPN and CDR2 is SVGIG (reference sequence). The DNA of the CDR3 is TGTGCCTGGAGGACCAATGAGCAGTTCTTC. As protein: CAWRTNEQFF.

The chain has TRBV12-3 or TRBV12-4 and TRBJ1-6; 9 bases are a match to TRBD1. This CDR3 is built from 14 residues. Trimming at V came to 3 bases and at J to 10 bases, leaving 4 bases not matched to a gene. The CDR3 DNA follows: TGTGCCAGCAGTTTGATACAGGGGGCATCACCCCTCCACTTT. Encoded protein: CASSLIQGASPLHF.

The J gene is TRBJ2-5, the V gene TRBV5-1; 8 positions match TRBD2. Germline-derived CDR1 and CDR2 are SGHRS and YFSETQ. V shed 1 base and J 4 bases; nucleotides not matched to a gene: 6. The CDR3 sequence is 15 residues long. This CDR3 is CASSLIGTSRETQYF. The CDR3, as DNA: TGCGCCAGCAGCTTGATAGGGACTAGTCGAGAGACCCAGTACTTC.

The rearrangement links TRBV28 to TRBJ2-3; D not certain. The CDR3 has 15 residues. Germline V gene sequence: CDR1 MDHEN, CDR2 SYDVKM. Trimming removed 7 bases from V and 6 bases from J, with 20 bases in between. The CDR3: CASIGAAKTYDTQYF. DNA for the CDR3: TGTGCCAGCATAGGCGCGGCCAAAACTTACGATACGCAGTATTTT.

This rearrangement joins TRBV12-3 or TRBV12-4 to TRBJ1-1, with a possible D match to TRBD1 (5 bases). The V end lost 0 bases, the J end lost 3 bases, and 8 bases lay between the germline ends. This CDR3 is 14 amino acids long. CDR3 loop: CASSLAWGDTEAFF. As DNA, the CDR3 is TGTGCCAGCAGTTTAGCGTGGGGGGACACTGAAGCTTTCTTT.

This rearrangement joins TRBV7-8 to TRBJ1-1; D uncertain. The CDR3 runs 15 residues. The germline CDR1 and CDR2 sequences are SGHVS and FQNEAQ. The V gene lost 5 bases and the J gene lost 1 base, with 14 bases spanning the gap. This CDR3 is CASSPIPIRNTEAFF. Written as DNA, the CDR3 is TGTGCCAGCAGCCCAATCCCCATTAGGAACACTGAAGCTTTCTTT.

The J gene is TRBJ2-1, the V gene TRBV28; 13 nucleotides match TRBD2. The J segment lost 5 bases and the V segment lost 5 bases, leaving 3 bases of the junction unmatched. The germline CDR1 and CDR2 sequences are MDHEN and SYDVKM. The CDR3 is 15 amino acids. CDR3 residues: CASSPGTSGDNEQFF. The CDR3 nucleotides read TGTGCCAGCAGTCCAGGGACTAGCGGGGACAATGAGCAGTTCTTC.

The chain recombines TRBV7-2 with TRBJ1-5; D perhaps matches TRBD1 (6 bases). The V end was cut by 1 base, the J end by 5 bases, with 9 bases between. Germline V gene lookup returns CDR1 SGHTA and CDR2 FQGNSA. CDR3 length equals 14 residues. CDR3 in DNA: TGTGCCAGCAGCTTAGTGGGGGCCGATCAGCCCCAGCATTTT. This gives the protein CASSLVGADQPQHF. The complete variable domain, with remaining parts taken from reference TRBV7-2 and TRBJ1-5, reads GAGVSQSPSNKVTEKGKDVELRCDPISGHTALYWYRQSLGQGLEFLIYFQGNSAPDKSGLPSDRFSAERTGGSVSTLTIQRTQQEDSAVYLCASSLVGADQPQHFGDGTRLSIL.

The chain is built from TRBV7-9 and TRBJ1-2, with TRBD1 matching over 7 bases. CDR1 and CDR2 from the germline V gene are SEHNR and FQNEAQ (reference sequence). The CDR3 covers 14 residues. The junction had 3 bases not matched to a gene; V was cut back by 5 bases and J by 0 bases. The DNA for the CDR3 is TGTGCCAGCAGCCCCGGGACAGCTAACTATGGCTACACCTTC. Protein sequence: CASSPGTANYGYTF. Full variable domain (remainder filled in from reference TRBV7-9 and TRBJ1-2): DTGVSQNPRHKITKRGQNVTFRCDPISEHNRLYWYRQTLGQGPEFLTYFQNEAQLEKSRLLSDRFSAERPKGSFSTLEIQRTEQGDSAMYLCASSPGTANYGYTFGSGTRLTVV.

The chain is built from TRBV20-1 and TRBJ2-5, with a possible D match to TRBD2 (6 bases). Germline CDR1 and CDR2: DFQATT and SNEGSKA (reference sequence). With 3 bases removed from V and 5 bases from J, the gap between germline ends came to 22 bases. CDR3 length: 16 amino acids. CDR3 nucleotides: TGCAGTGCTAGTGGTTTTCGGGGGACCCAAGGGGAGACCCAGTACTTC. Amino acid sequence: CSASGFRGTQGETQYF.

The CDR3 loop reads CASSLGTQTQYF. Written as DNA, the CDR3 is TGTGCCAGCAGCCTCGGGACCCAGACCCAGTACTTC. The V gene is TRBV12-3 or TRBV12-4, the J gene TRBJ2-5; D assignment may be TRBD1 or TRBD2 (5 bases each). This CDR3 is 12 amino acids long. V was cut by 6 bases and J by 6 bases, with 11 bases left in between.

The rearrangement uses TRBV27 and TRBJ1-2, with 7 bases matching TRBD1. The CDR3 is 15 residues long. With 10 bases clipped from V and 4 bases from J, the junction kept 15 bases outside the gene matches. Germline-derived CDR1 and CDR2 are MNHEY and SMNVEV (reference sequence). CDR3 in DNA: TGTGCCACCTCAAGGGGGCCAGGGGTTATCTATGGCTACACCTTC. Amino acids: CATSRGPGVIYGYTF.